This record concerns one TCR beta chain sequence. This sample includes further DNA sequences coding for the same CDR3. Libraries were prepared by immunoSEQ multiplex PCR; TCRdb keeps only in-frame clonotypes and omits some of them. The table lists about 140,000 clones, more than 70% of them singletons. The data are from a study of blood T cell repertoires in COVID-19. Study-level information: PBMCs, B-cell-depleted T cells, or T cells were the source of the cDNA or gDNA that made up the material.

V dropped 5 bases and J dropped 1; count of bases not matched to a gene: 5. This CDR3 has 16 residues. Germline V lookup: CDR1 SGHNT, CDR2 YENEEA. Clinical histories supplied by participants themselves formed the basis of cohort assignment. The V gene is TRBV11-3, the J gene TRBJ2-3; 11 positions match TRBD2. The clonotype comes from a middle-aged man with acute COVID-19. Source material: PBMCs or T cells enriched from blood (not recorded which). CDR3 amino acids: CASSPGTSGRTDTQYF. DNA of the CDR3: TGTGCCAGCAGCCCAGGGACTAGCGGACGCACAGATACGCAGTATTTT.